A single sample gave rise to the 15 T cell receptor beta chains below, sequenced in a study of early stage breast cancer tumors. Repertoires were generated with immunoSEQ multiplex PCR, while TCRdb's copy carries only in-frame clones and drops some. The repertoire holds 9,500 to 10,000 clones, with around 76% as singletons. Specimen: normal breast tissue next to the tumor. The receptor set was obtained from a person in their 40s with breast cancer.

This clone was picked up one time. This chain uses TRBV4-2 with TRBJ2-6; TRBD2 matches 9 bases. The CDR3 has 17 residues. V shed 3 bases and J 1 base; nucleotides not matched to a gene: 4. Germline V gene data show CDR1 as LGHNA and CDR2 as YNFKEQ. CDR3 DNA: TGTGCCAGCAGCCAGCAGGCGGGAGGGTCTGGGGCCAACGTCCTGACTTTC. Encoded protein: CASSQQAGGSGANVLTF.

The chain couples TRBV5-5 to TRBJ2-3; 12 bases agree with TRBD2. Trimming cost V 3 bases and J 2 bases; bases outside gene matches: 10. The CDR3 length is 18 residues. CDR1 is SGHKS, CDR2 YYEKEE, per germline (reference sequence). CDR3 in DNA: TGTGCCAGCAGCTATAATCCGGGACTAGCGGGTTACACAGATACGCAGTATTTT. This codes for CASSYNPGLAGYTDTQYF. Full variable domain (missing parts from reference TRBV5-5 and TRBJ2-3): DAGVTQSPTHLIKTRGQQVTLRCSPISGHKSVSWYQQVLGQGPQFIFQYYEKEERGRGNFPDRFSARQFPNYSSELNVNALLLGDSALYLCASSYNPGLAGYTDTQYFGPGTRLTVL.

The CDR3 is CASSQFSPRGREPQHF. CDR3 DNA: TGCGCCAGCAGCCAATTTTCCCCACGAGGGCGGGAGCCCCAGCATTTT. The rearrangement uses TRBV4-1 and TRBJ1-5; no firm D call. The V gene lost 2 bases and the J gene lost 8 bases, with 19 bases spanning the gap. The CDR3 sequence is 16 residues long. CDR1 MGHRA and CDR2 YSYEKL come from the germline V gene.

A note on this clone: The sample holds other DNA sequences that translate to the same CDR3. This chain links TRBV6-5 with TRBJ2-5; D uncertain. The CDR3 is 13 amino acids. V was trimmed by 2 bases and J by 1 base, leaving 5 bases between them. Germline CDR1 MNHEY, CDR2 SVGAGI. CDR3 residues: CASSYKVQETQYF. The CDR3 DNA reads as TGTGCCAGCAGTTACAAGGTCCAAGAGACCCAGTACTTC.

The chain couples TRBV10-2 to TRBJ2-3; TRBD2 matches at 9 bases. The CDR3 is 14 residues long. CDR1 and CDR2 (germline): WSHSY, SAAADI. The trim removed 8 bases at V and 2 bases at J, leaving 5 bases unmatched. The CDR3, as DNA: TGCGCCAGCGCTGGGACTAGCAACACAGATACGCAGTATTTT. Translating it yields CASAGTSNTDTQYF.

This clone was found a few times. The chain couples TRBV5-1 to TRBJ1-5; D call uncertain. Trimming pared 4 bases from V and 4 bases from J, leaving 0 bases between. CDR3 length equals 10 residues. Germline values: CDR1 SGHRS, CDR2 YFSETQ. The CDR3 spells CASSNQPQHF. CDR3 sequence (DNA): TGCGCCAGCAGCAATCAGCCCCAGCATTTT.

The rearrangement links TRBV6-5 to TRBJ1-2; D gene ambiguous. Trimming pared 5 bases from V and 3 bases from J, leaving 13 bases between. The CDR3 has 14 amino acids. Germline V gives CDR1 MNHEY, CDR2 SVGAGI. CDR3 coding DNA: TGTGCCAGCAGTATCTCTGGGAACCACTATGGCTACACCTTC. Translation: CASSISGNHYGYTF.

The chain couples TRBV5-1 to TRBJ2-7; D may be TRBD2 (6 bases). The CDR3 covers 18 residues. V lost 3 bases, J lost 3 bases, and 25 bases lay in between. Germline CDR1 is SGHRS and CDR2 is YFSETQ. DNA of the CDR3: TGCGCCAGCAGCTCCCGCCCCCTATCGGCGGGGACTGGCTACGAGCAGTACTTC. It codes for CASSSRPLSAGTGYEQYF.

The genes are TRBV6-5 and TRBJ2-7, with TRBD2 identical over 9 bases. The CDR3 totals 14 residues. J was trimmed by 5 bases and V by 8 bases; bases with no gene match: 10. Germline CDR1 MNHEY, CDR2 SVGAGI. CDR3 protein: CASRSHSGSDEQYF. CDR3 DNA sequence: TGTGCCAGCCGCTCCCATAGCGGGAGTGACGAGCAGTACTTC.

In its sample, this clone was seen once. The rearrangement links TRBV19 to TRBJ1-1; weak D call: TRBD1 (5 bases). Germline assignment: CDR1 LNHDA and CDR2 SQIVND (reference sequence). The V end was cut by 4 bases, the J end by 8 bases, with 17 bases between. The CDR3 extends over 14 amino acids. The CDR3 bases are TGTGCCAGTAGTAAGGGCGGAGACAGTACCGAAGCTTTCTTT. It codes for CASSKGGDSTEAFF.

As concerns this clone: An end of the junction differs from the germline gene, which may be a read error. The CDR3 spells CAISESNRGVYEQYF. The CDR3 coding sequence is TGTGCCATCAGTGAGTCGAACAGGGGGGTTTACGAGCAGTACTTC. The rearrangement links TRBV6-1 to TRBJ2-7; 8 bases fit TRBD1. CDR1 and CDR2 from the germline V gene are MNHNS and SASEGT. The CDR3 contains 15 residues.

This chain links TRBV6-1 with TRBJ2-7, with D unresolved. The CDR3 spans 12 residues. From germline, CDR1 is MNHNS and CDR2 SASEGT. V lost 3 bases and J 1 base, leaving 4 bases between the germline ends. The CDR3 coding sequence is TGTGCCAGCAGTGAGGCTTCCTACGAGCAGTACTTC. It encodes CASSEASYEQYF.

V and J are TRBV5-1 and TRBJ2-6, with a weak D call TRBD1 (5 bases). V was trimmed by 3 bases and J by 3 bases, leaving 10 bases between them. Germline CDR1 is SGHRS and CDR2 is YFSETQ. The CDR3 extends over 15 amino acids. CDR3 sequence reads: CASSSQGVGANVLTF. The CDR3 DNA sequence: TGCGCCAGCAGCTCTCAGGGCGTTGGGGCCAACGTCCTGACTTTC.

This chain connects TRBV19 to TRBJ1-3, with 7 bases identical to TRBD1. The CDR3 length is 13 residues. The V and J ends lost 11 bases and 0 bases, in that order; junction bases with no gene match: 4. In germline, CDR1 is LNHDA, CDR2 SQIVND (reference sequence). CDR3 nucleotides: TGTGCCGGAGGGACAGCCTCTGGAAACACCATATATTTT. Amino acids: CAGGTASGNTIYF.

The rearrangement joins TRBV11-2 to TRBJ2-7, with 11 bases matching TRBD2. CDR1 is SGHAT, CDR2 FQNNGV, per germline. Unmatched junction bases numbered 3, after V lost 1 base and J lost 4 bases. There are 15 residues in the CDR3. This chain's CDR3 is CASSLVAGGPYEQYF. The DNA for the CDR3 is TGTGCCAGCAGCTTAGTAGCGGGAGGGCCTTACGAGCAGTACTTC.